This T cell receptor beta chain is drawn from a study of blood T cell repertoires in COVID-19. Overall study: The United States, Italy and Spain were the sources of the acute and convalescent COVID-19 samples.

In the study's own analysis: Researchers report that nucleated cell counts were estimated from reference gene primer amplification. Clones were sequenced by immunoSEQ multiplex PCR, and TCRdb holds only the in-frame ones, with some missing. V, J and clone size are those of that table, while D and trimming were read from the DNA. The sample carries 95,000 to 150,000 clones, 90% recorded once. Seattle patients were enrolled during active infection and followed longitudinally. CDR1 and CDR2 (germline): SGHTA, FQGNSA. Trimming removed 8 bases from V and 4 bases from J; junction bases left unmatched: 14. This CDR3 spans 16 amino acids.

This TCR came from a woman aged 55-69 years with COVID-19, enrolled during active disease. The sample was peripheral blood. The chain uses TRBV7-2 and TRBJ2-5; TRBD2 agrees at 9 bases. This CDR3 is CASPPRAGGSRETQYF. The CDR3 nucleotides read TGTGCCAGCCCTCCCCGGGCGGGGGGGTCCCGAGAGACCCAGTACTTC. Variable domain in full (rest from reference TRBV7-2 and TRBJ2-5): GAGVSQSPSNKVTEKGKDVELRCDPISGHTALYWYRQSLGQGLEFLIYFQGNSAPDKSGLPSDRFSAERTGGSVSTLTIQRTQQEDSAVYLCASPPRAGGSRETQYFGPGTRLLVL.